This is a list of T cell receptor beta chains from one sample in a study of sequential checkpoint blockade in melanoma. The assay was immunoSEQ multiplex PCR, and TCRdb's table has in-frame clones only and misses some. The table lists fewer than 35,000 clones, about 86% of them singletons. Sequencing was performed on CD8+ T cells sorted from blood (inferred from file names), taken from a patient given nivolumab and ipilimumab in sequence. The receptors originated from a human donor with melanoma. CDR3s include the opening cysteine and the closing phenylalanine or tryptophan. The order of the fields is D gene, clone size, J gene, V gene, CDR3 DNA, CDR3 protein. D genes are given only for firm matches. Some rows have no size entry. The others give once, few or many, or a class for an expanded clone.

d_call: .
clone_size: .
j_call: TRBJ2-7
v_call: TRBV11-2
cdr3_nt: TGTGCCAGCAGCCTTAATGTTTGGACTGGGAGAAACGAGCAGTACTTC
cdr3_aa: CASSLNVWTGRNEQYF

d_call: .
clone_size: .
j_call: TRBJ2-7
v_call: TRBV4-1
cdr3_nt: TGCGCCAGCAGCCAAAGGGAGGAGGGAGCCTACGAGCAGTACTTC
cdr3_aa: CASSQREEGAYEQYF

d_call: TRBD2
clone_size: .
j_call: TRBJ2-3
v_call: TRBV5-1
cdr3_nt: TGCGCCAGCAGCCGCGGCGGGAGAGTCACAGATACGCAGTATTTT
cdr3_aa: CASSRGGRVTDTQYF

d_call: .
clone_size: .
j_call: TRBJ1-1
v_call: TRBV5-6
cdr3_nt: TGTGCCAGCAGCTTGGTCTCAGGGGTCACTGAAGCTTTCTTT
cdr3_aa: CASSLVSGVTEAFF

d_call: .
clone_size: .
j_call: TRBJ1-2
v_call: TRBV27
cdr3_nt: TGTGCCAGCCGGGGGACCGGCTATGGCTACACCTTC
cdr3_aa: CASRGTGYGYTF

d_call: TRBD1
clone_size: .
j_call: TRBJ2-7
v_call: TRBV28
cdr3_nt: TGTGCCACCGGGACAGACGTAACCTACGAGCAGTACTTC
cdr3_aa: CATGTDVTYEQYF

d_call: .
clone_size: .
j_call: TRBJ1-1
v_call: TRBV19
cdr3_nt: TGTGCCAGTAATGGAAGGGGAAACACTGAAGCTTTCTTT
cdr3_aa: CASNGRGNTEAFF

d_call: TRBD1
clone_size: .
j_call: TRBJ2-5
v_call: TRBV7-8
cdr3_nt: TGTGCCAGCAGCACGGACAGGCAAGAGACCCAGTACTTC
cdr3_aa: CASSTDRQETQYF

d_call: .
clone_size: .
j_call: TRBJ2-1
v_call: TRBV4-3
cdr3_nt: TGCGCCAGCAGCCAAAAGGTGGCTGTTGAGTGGGAAGGGGATGAGCAGTTCTTC
cdr3_aa: CASSQKVAVEWEGDEQFF

d_call: TRBD2
clone_size: once
j_call: TRBJ2-1
v_call: TRBV6-6
cdr3_nt: TGTGCCAGCAGGGGGGGGACCTACTCCTACAATGAGCAGTTCTTC
cdr3_aa: CASRGGTYSYNEQFF

d_call: .
clone_size: .
j_call: TRBJ2-7
v_call: TRBV7-2
cdr3_nt: TGTGCCAGCAGCGTAGCAGGGGCCAGCTCCTACGAGCAGTACTTC
cdr3_aa: CASSVAGASSYEQYF

d_call: .
clone_size: .
j_call: TRBJ2-1
v_call: TRBV27
cdr3_nt: TGTGCCAGCAGTGCCTTCAGACATTCTAATGAGCAGTTCTTC
cdr3_aa: CASSAFRHSNEQFF

d_call: .
clone_size: .
j_call: TRBJ2-7
v_call: TRBV28
cdr3_nt: TGTGCCAGCAATCCCGCAGGGTCCTACGAGCAGTACTTC
cdr3_aa: CASNPAGSYEQYF

d_call: TRBD2
clone_size: .
j_call: TRBJ2-2
v_call: TRBV4-1
cdr3_nt: TGCGCCAGCAGCCAAGGACTAGCGGGGGGGTGGGAGCTGTTTTTT
cdr3_aa: CASSQGLAGGWELFF

d_call: .
clone_size: .
j_call: TRBJ2-1
v_call: TRBV28
cdr3_nt: TGTGCCAGCATTGAACCCAGGGGCAATGAGCAGTTCTTC
cdr3_aa: CASIEPRGNEQFF

d_call: .
clone_size: .
j_call: TRBJ2-3
v_call: TRBV27
cdr3_nt: TGTGCCAGCACCGGGGTTCTCACAGATACGCAGTATTTT
cdr3_aa: CASTGVLTDTQYF

d_call: .
clone_size: .
j_call: TRBJ2-7
v_call: TRBV4-1
cdr3_nt: TGCGCCAGCAGCCATCCCACTAGGGCCACCTACGAGCAGTACTTC
cdr3_aa: CASSHPTRATYEQYF

d_call: .
clone_size: .
j_call: TRBJ2-4
v_call: TRBV29-1
cdr3_nt: TGCAGCGTCACCAGGGTAGGGGAAAGAAACATTCAGTACTTC
cdr3_aa: CSVTRVGERNIQYF

d_call: .
clone_size: .
j_call: TRBJ2-2
v_call: TRBV4-2
cdr3_nt: TGTGCCAGCAGCCCCCCATCAAACACCGGGGAGCTGTTTTTT
cdr3_aa: CASSPPSNTGELFF

d_call: TRBD1
clone_size: .
j_call: TRBJ2-7
v_call: TRBV7-9
cdr3_nt: TGTGCCAGCAGCTGGGGGACAGGGTTTTACGAGCAGTACTTC
cdr3_aa: CASSWGTGFYEQYF

d_call: TRBD1
clone_size: .
j_call: TRBJ2-7
v_call: TRBV5-6
cdr3_nt: TGTGCCAGCAGCTTGGGGGGACAGAGCTCCTACGAGCAGTACTTC
cdr3_aa: CASSLGGQSSYEQYF

d_call: TRBD2
clone_size: .
j_call: TRBJ2-5
v_call: TRBV5-6
cdr3_nt: TGTGCCAGCAGCCCTGGACTAGCGGAAGCCCAAGAGACCCAGTACTTC
cdr3_aa: CASSPGLAEAQETQYF

d_call: TRBD1
clone_size: .
j_call: TRBJ1-1
v_call: TRBV27
cdr3_nt: TGTGCCAGCAGTCTTAGACAGGGGAGGGCTGAAGCTTTCTTT
cdr3_aa: CASSLRQGRAEAFF

d_call: TRBD2
clone_size: .
j_call: TRBJ2-1
v_call: TRBV4-3
cdr3_nt: TGCGCCAGCAGCCAATCAATGGGAGGGAGGGCCCTAAATGAGCAGTTCTTC
cdr3_aa: CASSQSMGGRALNEQFF

d_call: TRBD1
clone_size: .
j_call: TRBJ2-7
v_call: TRBV6-4
cdr3_nt: TGTGCCAGCAGTGACTTGGTTTGGAGCCGCCGGACAGGGTCCTCCTACGAGCAGTACTTC
cdr3_aa: CASSDLVWSRRTGSSYEQYF

d_call: .
clone_size: .
j_call: TRBJ2-2
v_call: TRBV19
cdr3_nt: TGTGCCAGTAGTATAGCCGCGGGACTCGGGGAGCTGTTTTTT
cdr3_aa: CASSIAAGLGELFF

d_call: TRBD2
clone_size: once
j_call: TRBJ2-5
v_call: TRBV5-1
cdr3_nt: TGCGCCAGCAGCTTGTCTGTGCGCGGGAGTGGCTACCAAGAGACCCAGTACTTC
cdr3_aa: CASSLSVRGSGYQETQYF

d_call: .
clone_size: .
j_call: TRBJ2-3
v_call: TRBV11-2
cdr3_nt: TGTGCCAGCAGCAGATACGGGGGAGATACGCAGTATTTT
cdr3_aa: CASSRYGGDTQYF

d_call: .
clone_size: .
j_call: TRBJ2-5
v_call: TRBV2
cdr3_nt: TGTGCCAGCACCGGGGGAGAAGAGACCCAGTACTTC
cdr3_aa: CASTGGEETQYF

d_call: .
clone_size: once
j_call: TRBJ1-1
v_call: TRBV19
cdr3_nt: TGTGCCAGTAGTATTTCTGAGGGCTTGAACACTGAAGCTTTCTTT
cdr3_aa: CASSISEGLNTEAFF

d_call: .
clone_size: .
j_call: TRBJ2-1
v_call: TRBV4-2
cdr3_nt: TGTGCCAGCAGCCAAGATCCCGTAGCGCGAGCCCTAAATGAGCAGTTCTTC
cdr3_aa: CASSQDPVARALNEQFF

d_call: TRBD2
clone_size: .
j_call: TRBJ2-7
v_call: TRBV2
cdr3_nt: TGTGCCAGCAGCACTAGCGGGGGGTACTTATACGAGCAGTACTTC
cdr3_aa: CASSTSGGYLYEQYF

d_call: TRBD1
clone_size: .
j_call: TRBJ2-1
v_call: TRBV7-9
cdr3_nt: TGTGCCAGCAGCTCCATCGACAGGGCCCCCTACAATGAGCAGTTCTTC
cdr3_aa: CASSSIDRAPYNEQFF

d_call: TRBD2
clone_size: .
j_call: TRBJ2-3
v_call: TRBV9
cdr3_nt: TGTGCCAGCAGCCTCCGGGACTACGAAAGCACAGATACGCAGTATTTT
cdr3_aa: CASSLRDYESTDTQYF